Following are 8 T cell receptor beta chains from one sample sequenced in a study of blood T cell repertoires in COVID-19. TCRdb keeps only in-frame clones here, not all; method: immunoSEQ multiplex PCR. The data hold 160,000 or so clones, with roughly 84% observed a single time. The sample comprised peripheral blood. The receptors were sampled from a human donor in a cohort sampled during active COVID-19.

This chain links TRBV6-2 or TRBV6-3 with TRBJ1-1; TRBD1 is a possible D gene (6 bases). The CDR3 spans 14 residues. The V gene's germline CDR1 is MNHEY and CDR2 SVGEGT. V lost 4 bases and J 4 bases, leaving 13 bases between the germline ends. For the CDR3, the DNA is TGTGCCAGCAGTTCCAACAGGGTGGGCACTGAAGCTTTCTTT. Translation: CASSSNRVGTEAFF.

This clone has just a few counts. The CDR3 DNA reads TGCGCCAGCAGCCCCGGGGGGTCCTACGAGCAGTACTTC. Translating it yields CASSPGGSYEQYF. The chain couples TRBV5-1 to TRBJ2-7; TRBD2 agrees at 7 bases. Per germline, CDR1 SGHRS and CDR2 YFSETQ. Trimming took 4 bases from V and 1 from J; bases not matched to a gene: 2. The CDR3 length is 13 residues.

The chain is built from TRBV18 and TRBJ1-1; 8 nucleotides align to TRBD1. Germline V gene lookup returns CDR1 KGHSH and CDR2 LQKENI. The CDR3 spans 15 residues. After removal of 2 bases from V and 3 bases from J, the junction contained 5 bases not matched to a gene. The DNA for the CDR3 is TGTGCCAGCTCACCAATCAACAGGGGGGACACTGAAGCTTTCTTT. It specifies CASSPINRGDTEAFF.

The rearrangement uses TRBV24-1 and TRBJ1-6; tentative D call: TRBD1 (6 bases). Germline V lookup: CDR1 KGHDR, CDR2 SFDVKD. The CDR3 is 16 amino acids. V was shortened by 3 bases and J by 13 bases, with 21 bases between the two germline ends. DNA of the CDR3: TGTGCCACCAGTGATGCTGCGACAGGTGTGGGGTATCCCCTCCACTTT. Amino acids: CATSDAATGVGYPLHF.

The chain carries TRBV15 and TRBJ1-5; maybe TRBD1 (5 bases). The length of the CDR3 is 14 residues. The V end lost 2 bases, the J end lost 3 bases, and 8 bases lay between the germline ends. In germline, CDR1 is LNHNV, CDR2 YYDKDF (reference sequence). CDR3 nucleotides: TGTGCCACCAGCAGACAGGGCCACAATCAGCCCCAGCATTTT. It specifies CATSRQGHNQPQHF.

The V and J genes are TRBV24-1 and TRBJ2-1, with D possibly TRBD2 on 5 matching bases. Trimming removed 3 bases from V and 8 bases from J, with 10 bases in between. CDR1 KGHDR and CDR2 SFDVKD come from the germline V gene. The CDR3 is 13 residues long. The CDR3 loop reads CATSDLRRHEQFF. CDR3 DNA: TGTGCCACCAGTGATCTCAGGAGGCATGAGCAGTTCTTC.

The V and J genes are TRBV6-5 and TRBJ2-1; D gene unclear. The CDR3 is 11 amino acids. V was trimmed by 5 bases and J by 8 bases, leaving 7 bases between them. Per the germline V gene, CDR1 is MNHEY and CDR2 is SVGAGI. The CDR3 DNA sequence: TGTGCCAGCAGTAATTATGATGAGCAGTTCTTC. It encodes CASSNYDEQFF.

The rearrangement links TRBV29-1 to TRBJ1-2; 9 bases agree with TRBD1. J lost 6 bases, V lost 6 bases, and 5 bases had no gene match. Germline assignment: CDR1 SQVTM and CDR2 ANQGSEA. This CDR3 is 12 amino acids long. This CDR3 reads CSVLTGGDGYTF. DNA of the CDR3: TGCAGCGTCCTAACAGGGGGCGATGGCTACACCTTC.